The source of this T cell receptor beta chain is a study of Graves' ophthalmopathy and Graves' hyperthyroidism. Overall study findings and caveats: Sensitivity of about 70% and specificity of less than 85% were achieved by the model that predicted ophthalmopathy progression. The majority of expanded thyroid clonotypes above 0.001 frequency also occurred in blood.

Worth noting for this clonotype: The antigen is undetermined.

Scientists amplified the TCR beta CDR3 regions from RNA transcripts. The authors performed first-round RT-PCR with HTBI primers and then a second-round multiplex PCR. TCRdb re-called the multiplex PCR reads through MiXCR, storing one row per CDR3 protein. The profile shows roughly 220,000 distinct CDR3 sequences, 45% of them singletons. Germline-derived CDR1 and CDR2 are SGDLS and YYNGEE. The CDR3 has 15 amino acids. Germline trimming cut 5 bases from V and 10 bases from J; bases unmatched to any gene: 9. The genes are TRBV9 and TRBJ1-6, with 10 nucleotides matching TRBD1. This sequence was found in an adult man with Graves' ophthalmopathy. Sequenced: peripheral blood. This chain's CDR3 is CASRADRGPGSPLHF. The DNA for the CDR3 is TGTGCCAGCAGGGCCGACAGGGGGCCGGGGTCACCCCTCCACTTT.